The 17 T cell receptor beta chains below all came from one sample that was sequenced in a study of shared clonotypes between healthy human individuals. The data were produced by immunoSEQ multiplex PCR, yet TCRdb's version contains in-frame clones alone and is incomplete. Of about 1.5 million clones listed, about 98% are singletons. Sequenced input: naive CD4+ T cells sorted from blood. Subset indicated: CD45RA+ positively selected. These receptors were collected from a young man in good health.

The chain joins TRBV18 to TRBJ1-2; no definite D call. The V end lost 1 base, the J end lost 0 bases, and 18 bases lay between the germline ends. There are 18 residues in the CDR3. Germline-derived CDR1 and CDR2 are KGHSH and LQKENI. The DNA of the CDR3 is TGTGCCAGCTCACCACTTTCGGACGGAAACTGGGCTAACTATGGCTACACCTTC. As protein: CASSPLSDGNWANYGYTF. Using reference TRBV18 and TRBJ1-2 for the parts outside the CDR3, the full variable domain is NAGVMQNPRHLVRRRGQEARLRCSPMKGHSHVYWYRQLPEEGLKFMVYLQKENIIDESGMPKERFSAEFPKEGPSILRIQQVVRGDSAAYFCASSPLSDGNWANYGYTFGSGTRLTVV.

The chain recombines TRBV5-1 with TRBJ2-5, with 13 bases matching TRBD2. This CDR3 has 16 residues. V dropped 1 base and J dropped 5; count of bases not matched to a gene: 5. Germline CDR1 is SGHRS and CDR2 is YFSETQ. CDR3 DNA: TGCGCCAGCAGCTTGAGAGGGACTAGCGGGACTGAGACCCAGTACTTC. Its protein is CASSLRGTSGTETQYF.

In its sample, this clone was seen once. Other DNA variants within this sample encode the same CDR3. The chain combines TRBV7-2 with TRBJ2-5; D not certain. V lost 5 bases and J 0 bases, leaving 7 bases between the germline ends. CDR3 length: 13 amino acids. The germline V gene encodes CDR1 SGHTA and CDR2 FQGNSA. The CDR3 reads CASSLLYQETQYF. CDR3 in DNA: TGTGCCAGCAGCCTCCTGTACCAAGAGACCCAGTACTTC.

This clone was counted a single time. This sequence joins TRBV28 and TRBJ2-2; TRBD1 might be the D (6 bases). The germline V gene encodes CDR1 MDHEN and CDR2 SYDVKM. Trimming cost V 3 bases and J 4 bases, with 12 bases left between them. The CDR3 is made up of 15 amino acids. The CDR3: CASSLWGPITGELFF. The CDR3 DNA follows: TGTGCCAGCAGTTTGTGGGGGCCTATCACCGGGGAGCTGTTTTTT.

This sequence joins TRBV5-1 and TRBJ2-7, with a tentative D call TRBD1 (5 bases). The V end was cut by 0 bases, the J end by 3 bases, with 13 bases between. Germline V gene lookup returns CDR1 SGHRS and CDR2 YFSETQ. This CDR3 region has 15 residues. CDR3 region: CASSLGPREDYEQYF. In DNA, the CDR3 is TGCGCCAGCAGCTTGGGGCCCAGGGAAGACTACGAGCAGTACTTC.

This chain connects TRBV30 to TRBJ1-3; tentatively, D is TRBD1 (5 bases). Germline CDR1 is GTSNPN and CDR2 is SVGIG (reference sequence). The CDR3 is 14 amino acids. V lost 2 bases and J lost 0, with 8 bases in between. The CDR3 sequence is CAWSTGHSGNTIYF. CDR3 coding DNA: TGTGCCTGGAGTACAGGCCACTCTGGAAACACCATATATTTT.

V gene TRBV18 combines with J gene TRBJ2-1, with unresolved D. The length of the CDR3 is 13 residues. V lost 1 base and J 7 bases, leaving 8 bases between the germline ends. The germline gives CDR1 KGHSH, CDR2 LQKENI. The CDR3 coding sequence is TGTGCCAGCTCACCACAGGGTTTGAATGAGCAGTTCTTC. Residues: CASSPQGLNEQFF.

The V call is TRBV5-1, the J call TRBJ2-1; the D gene is possibly TRBD1 (7 bases). The V and J ends lost 4 bases and 2 bases respectively, with 13 bases between them. Germline V CDR1 and CDR2: SGHRS, YFSETQ. The CDR3 is 15 residues long. CDR3 loop: CASSVSGGTYNEQFF. The DNA of the CDR3 is TGCGCCAGCAGCGTTTCAGGGGGGACCTACAATGAGCAGTTCTTC.

This clone was picked up one time. The J gene is TRBJ2-7, the V gene TRBV7-8; perhaps TRBD1 as D (6 bases). Trimming left V 6 bases short and J 0 bases short, with 15 bases between. Germline V gene data show CDR1 as SGHVS and CDR2 as FQNEAQ. The CDR3 covers 15 residues. CDR3 in amino acids: CASSPRQVSSYEQYF. The CDR3 DNA is TGTGCCAGCAGTCCAAGACAGGTCAGCTCCTACGAGCAGTACTTC.

This clone was counted once. V is TRBV5-1 and J is TRBJ2-3, with 10 bases that match TRBD2. Losses at the gene ends were 0 bases for V and 4 bases for J; bases not matched to a gene: 11. CDR1 SGHRS and CDR2 YFSETQ come from the germline V gene. The CDR3 extends over 18 amino acids. CDR3 in amino acids: CASSLATSGKDIPDTQYF. Written as DNA, the CDR3 is TGCGCCAGCAGCTTGGCTACTAGCGGGAAAGATATCCCAGATACGCAGTATTTT.

Concerning this clone itself: Its ends do not fully match the called genes, so a read error is possible. This rearrangement joins TRBV5-6 to TRBJ1-1; D ambiguous. Germline CDR1 and CDR2: SGHDT and YYEEEE. This CDR3 region has 14 residues. In nucleotides, the CDR3 is TGTGCCAGCAGCCCGAACCCCGGGAGGCCTGACGCTTTCTTT. Its translation: CASSPNPGRPDAFF.

The V call is TRBV6-1, the J call TRBJ2-2; D is unresolved. This CDR3 has 14 amino acids. V was pared by 2 bases and J by 6 bases, with 10 bases between. Germline assignment: CDR1 MNHNS and CDR2 SASEGT. CDR3 nucleotides: TGTGCCAGCAGTGAACTCCTCACGTCCGGGGAGCTGTTTTTT. Translating gives CASSELLTSGELFF.

The chain combines TRBV5-8 with TRBJ1-5, with unresolved D. Trimming cost V 4 bases and J 9 bases, with 8 bases left between them. The CDR3 loop spans 11 amino acids. In germline, CDR1 is SGHTS, CDR2 YDEGEE. The chain's CDR3 is CASSRTVPQHF. DNA for the CDR3: TGTGCCAGCAGCCGTACAGTGCCCCAGCATTTT.

The chain joins TRBV25-1 to TRBJ2-7; D is ambiguous. Between the trimmed V and J ends, which lost 6 bases and 3 bases, there was a span of 12 bases. CDR3 size: 13 residues. Germline V CDR1 and CDR2: MGHDK, SYGVNS. CDR3 DNA: TGTGCCAGCAGGGCTGAGGTTAGCTACGAGCAGTACTTC. It codes for CASRAEVSYEQYF.

This sequence joins TRBV6-1 and TRBJ2-5; TRBD1 is a possible D gene (6 bases). Germline CDR1 and CDR2: MNHNS and SASEGT. CDR3 length: 15 residues. Deletions cut 1 base from V and 3 bases from J, with 12 bases between. The CDR3 nucleotides read TGTGCCAGCAGTGAAGATCGTGGGACAAAAGAGACCCAGTACTTC. It translates to CASSEDRGTKETQYF.

The CDR3 nucleotides read TGTGCCAGCAGCCCTAGCGGGAGTGGGGCCAAAAACATTCAGTACTTC. This sequence encodes CASSPSGSGAKNIQYF. This chain joins TRBV5-4 and TRBJ2-4, with 10 bases fitting TRBD2. This CDR3 spans 16 amino acids. Germline lookup yields CDR1 SGHNT and CDR2 YYREEE (reference sequence). Trimming took 4 bases from V and 1 from J; bases not matched to a gene: 5.

The chain has TRBV5-1 and TRBJ2-1; D unresolved. Looked up from germline, CDR1 is SGHRS and CDR2 is YFSETQ. V was shortened by 4 bases and J by 8 bases, with 22 bases between the two germline ends. The CDR3 runs 16 residues. The CDR3 region has the DNA TGCGCCAGCAGCCCGGCTAATAGCCGAGACTCCCATGAGCAGTTCTTC. Translated, it gives CASSPANSRDSHEQFF.